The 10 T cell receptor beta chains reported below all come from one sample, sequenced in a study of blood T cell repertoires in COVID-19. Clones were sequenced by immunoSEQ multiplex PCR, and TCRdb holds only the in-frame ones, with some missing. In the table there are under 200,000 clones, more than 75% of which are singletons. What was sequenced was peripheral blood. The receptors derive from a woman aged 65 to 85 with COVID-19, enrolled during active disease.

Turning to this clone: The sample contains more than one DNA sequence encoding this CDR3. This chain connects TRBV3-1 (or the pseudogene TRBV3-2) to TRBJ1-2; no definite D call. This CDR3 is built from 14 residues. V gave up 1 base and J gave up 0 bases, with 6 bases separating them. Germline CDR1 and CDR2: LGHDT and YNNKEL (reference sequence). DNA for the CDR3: TGTGCCAGCAGCCAAGGTGCAGCTAACTATGGCTACACCTTC. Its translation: CASSQGAANYGYTF.

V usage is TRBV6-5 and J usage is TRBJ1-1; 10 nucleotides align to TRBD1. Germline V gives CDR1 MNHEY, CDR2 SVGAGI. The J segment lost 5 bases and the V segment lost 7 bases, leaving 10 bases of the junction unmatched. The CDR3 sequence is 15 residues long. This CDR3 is CASKGSGTGVTEAFF. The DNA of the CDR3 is TGTGCCAGCAAAGGATCAGGGACAGGGGTTACTGAAGCTTTCTTT.

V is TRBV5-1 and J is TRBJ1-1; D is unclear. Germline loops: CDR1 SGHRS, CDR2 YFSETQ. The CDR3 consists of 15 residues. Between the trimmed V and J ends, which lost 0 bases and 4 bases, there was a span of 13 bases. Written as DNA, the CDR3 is TGCGCCAGCAGCTTGGGCCTAGTAAGGAGCACTGAAGCTTTCTTT. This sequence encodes CASSLGLVRSTEAFF.

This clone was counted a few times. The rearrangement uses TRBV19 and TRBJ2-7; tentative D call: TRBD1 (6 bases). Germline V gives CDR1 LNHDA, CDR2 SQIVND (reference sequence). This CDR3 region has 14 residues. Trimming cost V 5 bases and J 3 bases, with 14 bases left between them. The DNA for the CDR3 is TGTGCCAGTAGTTGGGCAGGGGATGACTACGAGCAGTACTTC. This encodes CASSWAGDDYEQYF. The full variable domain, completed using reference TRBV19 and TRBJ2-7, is DGGITQSPKYLFRKEGQNVTLSCEQNLNHDAMYWYRQDPGQGLRLIYYSQIVNDFQKGDIAEGYSVSREKKESFPLTVTSAQKNPTAFYLCASSWAGDDYEQYFGPGTRLTVT.

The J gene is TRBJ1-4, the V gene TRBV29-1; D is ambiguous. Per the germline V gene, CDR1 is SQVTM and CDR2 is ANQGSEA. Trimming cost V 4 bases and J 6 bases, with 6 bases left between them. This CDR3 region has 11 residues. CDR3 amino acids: CSVARDEKLFF. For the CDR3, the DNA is TGCAGCGTTGCGAGGGATGAAAAACTGTTTTTT.

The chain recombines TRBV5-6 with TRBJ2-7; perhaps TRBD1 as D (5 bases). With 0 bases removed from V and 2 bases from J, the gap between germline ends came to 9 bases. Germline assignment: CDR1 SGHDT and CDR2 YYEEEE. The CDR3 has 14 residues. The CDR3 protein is CASSLGAGTYEQYF. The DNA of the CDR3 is TGTGCCAGCAGCTTGGGGGCAGGGACCTACGAGCAGTACTTC.

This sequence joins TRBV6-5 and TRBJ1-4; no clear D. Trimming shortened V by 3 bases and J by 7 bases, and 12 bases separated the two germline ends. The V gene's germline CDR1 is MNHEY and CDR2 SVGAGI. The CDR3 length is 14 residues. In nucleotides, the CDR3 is TGTGCCAGCAGTTATGGAGGTGTCGGTGAAAAACTGTTTTTT. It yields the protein CASSYGGVGEKLFF.

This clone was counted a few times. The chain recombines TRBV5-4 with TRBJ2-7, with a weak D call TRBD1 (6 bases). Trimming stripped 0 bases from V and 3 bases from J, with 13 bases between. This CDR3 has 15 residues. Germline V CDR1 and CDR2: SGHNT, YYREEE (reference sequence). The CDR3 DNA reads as TGTGCCAGCAGCTTGGCCAGCAGGGGAGACTACGAGCAGTACTTC. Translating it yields CASSLASRGDYEQYF.

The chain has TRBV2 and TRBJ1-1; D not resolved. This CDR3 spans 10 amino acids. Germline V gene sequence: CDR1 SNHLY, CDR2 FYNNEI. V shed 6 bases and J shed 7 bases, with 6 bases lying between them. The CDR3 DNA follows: TGTGCCAGCAGGGCAGGTGAAGCTTTCTTT. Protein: CASRAGEAFF.

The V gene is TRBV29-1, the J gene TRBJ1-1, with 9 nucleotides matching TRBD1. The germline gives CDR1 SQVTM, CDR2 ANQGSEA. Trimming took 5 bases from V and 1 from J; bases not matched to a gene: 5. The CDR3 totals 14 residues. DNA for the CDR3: TGCAGCGTTCGAAAACAGGGGGCGAACACTGAAGCTTTCTTT. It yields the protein CSVRKQGANTEAFF.